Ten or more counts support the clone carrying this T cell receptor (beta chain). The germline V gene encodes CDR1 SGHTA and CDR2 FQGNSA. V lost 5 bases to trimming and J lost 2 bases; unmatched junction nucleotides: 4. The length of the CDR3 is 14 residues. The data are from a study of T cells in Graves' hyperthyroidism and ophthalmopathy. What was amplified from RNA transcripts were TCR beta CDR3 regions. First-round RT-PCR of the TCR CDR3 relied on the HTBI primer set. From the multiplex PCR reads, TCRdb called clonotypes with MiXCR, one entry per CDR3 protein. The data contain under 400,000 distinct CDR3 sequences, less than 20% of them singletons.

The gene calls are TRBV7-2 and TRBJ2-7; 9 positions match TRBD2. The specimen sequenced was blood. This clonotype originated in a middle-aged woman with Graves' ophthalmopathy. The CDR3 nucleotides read TGTGCCAGCAGCAGTAGCGGGAGAGCCTACGAGCAGTACTTC. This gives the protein CASSSSGRAYEQYF. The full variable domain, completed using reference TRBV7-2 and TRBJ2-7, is GAGVSQSPSNKVTEKGKDVELRCDPISGHTALYWYRQSLGQGLEFLIYFQGNSAPDKSGLPSDRFSAERTGGSVSTLTIQRTQQEDSAVYLCASSSSGRAYEQYFGPGTRLTVT.